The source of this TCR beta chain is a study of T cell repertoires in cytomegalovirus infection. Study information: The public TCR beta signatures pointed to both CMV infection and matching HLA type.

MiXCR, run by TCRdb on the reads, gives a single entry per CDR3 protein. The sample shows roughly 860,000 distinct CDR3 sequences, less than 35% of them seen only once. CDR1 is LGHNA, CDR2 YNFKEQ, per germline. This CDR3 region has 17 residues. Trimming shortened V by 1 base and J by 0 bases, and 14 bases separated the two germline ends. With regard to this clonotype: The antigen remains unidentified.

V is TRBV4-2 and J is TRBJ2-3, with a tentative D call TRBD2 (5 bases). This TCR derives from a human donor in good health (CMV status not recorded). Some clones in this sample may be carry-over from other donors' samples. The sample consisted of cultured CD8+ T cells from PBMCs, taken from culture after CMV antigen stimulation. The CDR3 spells CASSQVHGELSTDTQYF. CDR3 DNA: TGTGCCAGCAGCCAAGTCCACGGGGAACTGAGCACAGATACGCAGTATTTT.